This entry lists 16 T cell receptor beta chains sequenced from one sample in a study of OX40 agonist ivuxolimab in advanced cancers. Sequenced by immunoSEQ multiplex PCR; TCRdb stores in-frame clones only, minus some. The top ten hold less than 0.65% of the sample, which has tens of thousands of clones, about 91% seen once. The source material was CD4+ or CD8+ T cells sorted from blood, sampled in a trial of the OX40 agonist ivuxolimab. Every receptor here comes from an adult with an advanced solid tumor such as melanoma, head and neck, liver or kidney cancer.

The chain recombines TRBV6-6 with TRBJ1-2; D not resolved. Germline V gene lookup returns CDR1 MNHNY and CDR2 SVGAGI (reference sequence). V was trimmed by 6 bases and J by 0 bases, leaving 8 bases between them. This CDR3 is built from 13 residues. The CDR3 here is CASSLDPNYGYTF. Written as DNA, the CDR3 is TGTGCCAGCAGCCTCGACCCTAACTATGGCTACACCTTC.

The chain combines TRBV6-5 with TRBJ1-5; D remains unclear. From germline, CDR1 is MNHEY and CDR2 SVGAGI. The CDR3 has 13 residues. Trimming pared 3 bases from V and 7 bases from J, leaving 10 bases between. CDR3 in amino acids: CASSYVLGQPQHF. CDR3 DNA: TGTGCCAGCAGTTATGTCTTGGGACAGCCCCAGCATTTT.

V usage is TRBV28 and J usage is TRBJ2-5; 11 bases match TRBD2. The CDR3 is 15 residues long. The V gene end was trimmed by 6 bases and the J gene end by 1 base; junction bases not matched to a gene: 4. Germline-derived CDR1 and CDR2 are MDHEN and SYDVKM. The CDR3 is CASRTSGVLQETQYF. In DNA, the CDR3 is TGTGCCAGCAGGACTAGCGGGGTCCTCCAAGAGACCCAGTACTTC.

The table lists this clone with a count of one. V and J are TRBV19 and TRBJ1-5; D might be TRBD1 (5 bases). CDR3 length: 15 amino acids. Germline assignment: CDR1 LNHDA and CDR2 SQIVND (reference sequence). The ends were cut back, 7 bases at V and 1 base at J, with 14 bases in the middle. The CDR3 DNA follows: TGTGCCAGTACCTCAAGGGGTGGCAGCAATCAGCCCCAGCATTTT. Translation: CASTSRGGSNQPQHF.

The genes are TRBV12-5 and TRBJ2-5; D unclear. The germline V and J ends were trimmed by 1 base and 2 bases, with 5 bases remaining between them. The CDR3 spans 13 residues. The germline CDR1 and CDR2 sequences are LGHNT and FRNRAP. In nucleotides, the CDR3 is TGTGCTAGTGGTTTGGCTAGGCAAGAGACCCAGTACTTC. Encoded protein: CASGLARQETQYF.

The chain is built from TRBV5-6 and TRBJ2-6; no clear D. The CDR3 extends over 15 amino acids. CDR1 is SGHDT, CDR2 YYEEEE, per germline. Trimming cost V 0 bases and J 1 base, with 5 bases left between them. CDR3 in DNA: TGTGCCAGCAGCTTGGGACGATCTGGGGCCAACGTCCTGACTTTC. Translating it yields CASSLGRSGANVLTF. Combining the CDR3 with reference TRBV5-6 and TRBJ2-6 gives the whole variable domain DAGVTQSPTHLIKTRGQQVTLRCSPKSGHDTVSWYQQALGQGPQFIFQYYEEEERQRGNFPDRFSGHQFPNYSSELNVNALLLGDSALYLCASSLGRSGANVLTFGAGSRLTVL.

The V gene is TRBV4-1, the J gene TRBJ2-7, with 10 bases lining up with TRBD1. The CDR3 has 18 amino acids. The germline CDR1 and CDR2 sequences are MGHRA and YSYEKL. V lost 0 bases and J lost 2; bases outside the gene matches: 10. The CDR3 reads CASSQDLRGGQGTYEQYF. The DNA of the CDR3 is TGCGCCAGCAGCCAAGATCTTCGAGGGGGACAGGGGACCTACGAGCAGTACTTC.

This clone occurred a few times. The chain couples TRBV30 to TRBJ1-4; 7 bases map to TRBD1. Looked up from germline, CDR1 is GTSNPN and CDR2 is SVGIG (reference sequence). J gave up 16 bases and V 1 base, and 12 bases lay outside the gene matches. This CDR3 region has 13 residues. This chain's CDR3 is CAWSGQGVGVRFF. The DNA for the CDR3 is TGTGCCTGGAGTGGACAGGGAGTGGGAGTTCGGTTTTTT.

In its sample, this clone was seen a few times. The chain joins TRBV30 to TRBJ1-6; D not resolved. Trimming stripped 5 bases from V and 5 bases from J, with 10 bases between. This CDR3 has 13 residues. The V gene's germline CDR1 is GTSNPN and CDR2 SVGIG (reference sequence). CDR3 DNA sequence: TGTGCCTGGGGTCCCACCAATAATTCACCCCTCCACTTT. Protein product: CAWGPTNNSPLHF. The full variable domain, completed using reference TRBV30 and TRBJ1-6, is SQTIHQWPATLVQPVGSPLSLECTVEGTSNPNLYWYRQAAGRGLQLLFYSVGIGQISSEVPQNLSASRPQDRQFILSSKKLLLSDSGFYLCAWGPTNNSPLHFGNGTRLTVT.

V and J are TRBV27 and TRBJ2-7, with D possibly matching TRBD2 (6 bases). Germline V gene sequence: CDR1 MNHEY, CDR2 SMNVEV (reference sequence). The CDR3 length is 13 residues. The V gene lost 3 bases and the J gene lost 5 bases, with 11 bases spanning the gap. CDR3 amino acids: CASSFRWGDEQYF. As DNA, the CDR3 is TGTGCCAGCAGTTTTAGGTGGGGGGACGAGCAGTACTTC.

The chain joins TRBV7-9 to TRBJ1-2, with D perhaps matching TRBD1 (6 bases). Per germline, CDR1 SEHNR and CDR2 FQNEAQ (reference sequence). CDR3 length: 15 residues. With 2 bases removed from V and 4 bases from J, the gap between germline ends came to 14 bases. The CDR3 sequence is CASSLMDSGLYGYTF. The CDR3, as DNA: TGTGCCAGCAGCTTAATGGACAGTGGCCTCTATGGCTACACCTTC.

This chain joins TRBV5-1 and TRBJ2-7, with D hard to call. CDR1 and CDR2 (germline): SGHRS, YFSETQ. The CDR3 consists of 11 residues. V was trimmed by 4 bases and J by 4 bases, leaving 6 bases between them. In DNA, the CDR3 is TGCGCCAGCAGCGAATTATACGAGCAGTACTTC. It yields the protein CASSELYEQYF.

This clone has more than one count but fewer than ten. The CDR3 spells CARTQGPNEKLFF. In DNA form, the CDR3 reads TGCGCCAGGACACAGGGACCTAATGAAAAACTGTTTTTT. The chain couples TRBV23-1 to TRBJ1-4; D is perhaps TRBD1 (6 bases). TRBV23-1 is an open reading frame whose function is uncertain. V lost 9 bases and J lost 3, with 11 bases in between. This CDR3 has 13 residues.

The chain employs TRBV7-8 and TRBJ1-2, with 10 bases that match TRBD1. The J segment lost 5 bases and the V segment lost 6 bases, leaving 3 bases of the junction unmatched. The CDR3 loop spans 13 amino acids. Per the germline V gene, CDR1 is SGHVS and CDR2 is FQNEAQ. The CDR3 loop is CASSTGQGYGYTF. DNA of the CDR3: TGTGCCAGCAGTACGGGACAGGGGTATGGCTACACCTTC.

This sequence joins TRBV11-2 and TRBJ1-2; D call uncertain. Germline V gives CDR1 SGHAT, CDR2 FQNNGV. Trimming took off 0 bases at V and 5 bases at J, with 16 bases between the two ends. The CDR3 loop spans 16 amino acids. CDR3 bases: TGTGCCAGCAGCTTAGATCAAGCAACCCAGGCGTATGGCTACACCTTC. Protein product: CASSLDQATQAYGYTF. Using reference TRBV11-2 and TRBJ1-2 for the parts outside the CDR3, the full variable domain is EAGVAQSPRYKIIEKRQSVAFWCNPISGHATLYWYQQILGQGPKLLIQFQNNGVVDDSQLPKDRFSAERLKGVDSTLKIQPAKLEDSAVYLCASSLDQATQAYGYTFGSGTRLTVV.

This clone was observed a single time. The CDR3 DNA follows: TGTGCCATCAGTAGGACTAATGAGCAGTTCTTC. Translating gives CAISRTNEQFF. This chain joins TRBV10-3 and TRBJ2-1, with D perhaps matching TRBD2 (5 bases). CDR1 is ENHRY and CDR2 is SYGVKD in the germline V gene. Trimming pared 5 bases from V and 7 bases from J, leaving 6 bases between. The length of the CDR3 is 11 residues.